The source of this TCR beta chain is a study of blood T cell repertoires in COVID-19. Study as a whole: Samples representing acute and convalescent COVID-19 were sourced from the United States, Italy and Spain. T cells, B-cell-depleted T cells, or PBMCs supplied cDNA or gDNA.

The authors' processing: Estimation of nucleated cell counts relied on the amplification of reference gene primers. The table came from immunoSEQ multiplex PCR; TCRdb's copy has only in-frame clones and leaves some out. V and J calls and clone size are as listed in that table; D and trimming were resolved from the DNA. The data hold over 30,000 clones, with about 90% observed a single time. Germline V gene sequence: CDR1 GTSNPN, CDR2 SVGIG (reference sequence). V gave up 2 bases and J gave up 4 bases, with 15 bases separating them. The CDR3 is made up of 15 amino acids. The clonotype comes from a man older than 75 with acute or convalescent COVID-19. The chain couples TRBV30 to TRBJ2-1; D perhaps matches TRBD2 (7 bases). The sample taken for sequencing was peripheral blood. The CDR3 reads CAWSPLAGAYNEQFF. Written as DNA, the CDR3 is TGTGCCTGGAGTCCCTTGGCGGGGGCTTACAATGAGCAGTTCTTC.